A selection of T cell receptor beta chains follows, all from one sample in a study of T cell changes during pregnancy in multiple sclerosis. Assay: immunoSEQ multiplex PCR; the TCRdb copy retains only in-frame clones and omits some. The repertoire has some 77,000 clones, approximately 94% of them found once; the top ten carry around 2.6%. Sequencing was performed on peripheral blood, taken after pregnancy. These receptors originate from a female donor in good health, enrolled as a control in a pregnancy study. The CDR3 runs from the conserved cysteine through the conserved F or W. The order of the fields is V gene, J gene, CDR3 protein.

TRBV11-2	TRBJ2-5	CASSLGTAPETQYF
TRBV7-9	TRBJ2-2	CASSTPKDREYDGELFF
TRBV7-6	TRBJ2-7	CASSLLKREQYF
TRBV28	TRBJ2-4	CASRNGGAKNIQYF
TRBV7-9	TRBJ2-1	CASSRQQGMGNEQFF
TRBV19	TRBJ2-7	CASSMPGLFIGEQYF
TRBV10-1	TRBJ2-3	CASTLGVPDTQYF
TRBV30	TRBJ1-4	CAWRGPGEKLFF
TRBV5-6	TRBJ2-7	CASSGTDRPYEQYF
TRBV4-2	TRBJ2-1	CASSQPDSSYNEQFF
TRBV6-5	TRBJ2-5	CASSYRRETQYF
TRBV7-2	TRBJ1-5	CASSKSDRGRQPQHF
TRBV9	TRBJ2-5	CASSVGDQETQYF
TRBV2	TRBJ2-7	CAGMRTGAYEQYF
TRBV5-5	TRBJ2-3	CASSLTSGITTDTQYF
TRBV7-9	TRBJ2-3	CASSLRQSTDTQYF
TRBV2	TRBJ2-1	CASRSGNEQFF
TRBV15	TRBJ2-3	CATSVIRGSTDTQYF
TRBV7-9	TRBJ2-5	CASRPGLGSGQETQYF
TRBV27	TRBJ1-6	CASTDPGQGGGSPLHF
TRBV7-9	TRBJ1-1	CANELYLGEAFF
TRBV10-3	TRBJ1-2	CAINDRGTNYGYTF
TRBV6-5	TRBJ1-5	CASSYDREVQPQHF
TRBV10-3	TRBJ2-4	CAISESMARRAVNIQYF
TRBV5-1	TRBJ2-7	CASSSGNYEQYF
TRBV10-3	TRBJ2-1	CAISAQINSYNEQFF
TRBV28	TRBJ2-3	CASRGNRGGGTDTQYF
TRBV7-9	TRBJ2-3	CASSLLTNRNTDTQYF
TRBV9	TRBJ2-4	CASSASPTGTNIQYF
TRBV1	TRBJ2-7	CTSSHNSPGQGPYEQYF
TRBV15	TRBJ2-7	CATSRAQGDGQYF
TRBV19	TRBJ2-5	CASSIGGVETQYF
TRBV27	TRBJ2-1	CASRPGLQLSYNEQFF
TRBV28	TRBJ2-7	CASYGGRLYEQYF
TRBV5-1	TRBJ1-2	CASSPTGGYGYTF
TRBV18	TRBJ2-7	CASSATEIYEQYF
TRBV30	TRBJ2-5	CAWSSGQGAQETQYF
TRBV25-1	TRBJ2-5	CASSEPVQETQYF
TRBV29-1	TRBJ1-2	CSVGQGGGYTF
TRBV7-2	TRBJ1-1	CASSLSRTANTEAFF
TRBV7-6	TRBJ1-2	CASSLPRKGPGWYRYTF
TRBV27	TRBJ1-4	CASRTGREKLFF
TRBV7-9	TRBJ2-7	CASSSVAEQYF
TRBV27	TRBJ2-3	CASSRYRGQSTDTQYF
TRBV11-1	TRBJ1-1	CASSREMNTEAFF
TRBV7-9	TRBJ2-3	CASSFYRDLFTDTQYF
TRBV7-9	TRBJ2-7	CASSPVSNVYEQYF